These 6 T cell receptor delta chains share one sample of origin, sequenced in a study of gamma-delta chains in newborns, infants, children. TCRdb reprocessed the reads through CATT. This sample has approximately 7,000 delta-chain clones, with 11% found just once. The source material was blood. Receptor source: a child who was a newborn, infant or young child, either healthy, febrile or measles-vaccinated (not recorded which).

This clone was observed a handful of times. This likely traces to a read error, being one base from a far larger clone. The chain has TRDV2 and TRDJ1, with 7 bases matching TRDD3. This CDR3 is built from 13 residues. From germline, CDR1 is GEAIGNYY and CDR2 EKD. The chain's CDR3 is CARDTWGTDKLIF. Written as DNA, the CDR3 is TGTGCCCGTGACACCTGGGGGACCGATAAACTCATCTTT.

The CDR3 DNA is TGTGCCTGTGACTTAGTACAAGGTACCGATAAACTCATCTTT. Translation gives CACDLVQGTDKLIF. The rearrangement links TRDV2 to TRDJ1; D remains unclear. Trimming removed 3 bases from V and 2 bases from J, with 12 bases in between. There are 14 residues in the CDR3. CDR1 and CDR2 from the germline V gene are GEAIGNYY and EKD.

This clone showed up just a few times. The rearrangement joins TRDV2 to TRDJ1; 11 bases match TRDD3. CDR3 size: 16 residues. CDR1 and CDR2 from the germline V gene are GEAIGNYY and EKD. V trimming: 3 bases; J trimming: 3 bases; junction bases outside the gene matches: 8. The CDR3 region is CACDALGDTGPDKLIF. CDR3 in DNA: TGTGCCTGTGACGCTCTGGGGGATACAGGTCCCGATAAACTCATCTTT.

The rearrangement links TRDV2 to TRDJ3, with D possibly being TRDD3 (5 bases). The CDR3 sequence is 20 residues long. Trimming took off 2 bases at V and 0 bases at J, with 19 bases between the two ends. Per the germline V gene, CDR1 is GEAIGNYY and CDR2 is EKD. As DNA, the CDR3 is TGTGCCTGTGACAAGGTCCGGGGACTACAAGACTCCTGGGACACCCGACAGATGTTTTTC. It specifies CACDKVRGLQDSWDTRQMFF.

This rearrangement joins TRDV2 to TRDJ3, with 10 bases aligning to TRDD3. V gave up 0 bases and J gave up 0 bases; unmatched junction bases: 7. This CDR3 contains 20 residues. Germline V lookup: CDR1 GEAIGNYY, CDR2 EKD. The CDR3 region is CACDTVLGDSTSWDTRQMFF. Written as DNA, the CDR3 is TGTGCCTGTGACACCGTACTGGGGGATTCCACCTCCTGGGACACCCGACAGATGTTTTTC.

By frequency in the sample, this clone is medium-sized (0.01 to 0.1%). This specimen includes other DNA sequences encoding the same CDR3. J is TRDJ1 and V is TRDV2; maybe TRDD3 (6 bases). The CDR3 length is 14 residues. V lost 3 bases to trimming and J lost 4 bases, with 14 bases between them. Germline assignment: CDR1 GEAIGNYY and CDR2 EKD. Here the CDR3 DNA reads TGTGCCTGTGACCCCTTGGGGGGCGGCGATAAACTCATCTTT. Translating gives CACDPLGGGDKLIF.